The sequence of this T cell receptor (beta chain) was determined in a study of Tregs in tolerant kidney transplant recipients (dated by TCRdb to about 2019). At the level of the whole study: TCRbeta sequencing was used in the study to identify donor-specific regulatory T cells before combined kidney and bone marrow transplantation, and the identified cells were then tracked after transplant. TCRbeta repertoire sequencing was used in a few healthy controls to compare several methods for expanding Tregs specific for an allogeneic donor. The investigation overall reported the following: Expanding Tregs with activated donor B cells appeared to identify the most biologically relevant and donor-specific TCRbeta repertoire. Biological reproducibility was not directly assessed, although technical replication error appeared to be minimal. Because only a small number of patients were included, the study had limitations, and the results will need to be validated in larger populations as well as under other immunosuppression protocols.

For TCRbeta CDR3 sequencing, genomic DNA was extracted from sorted cells using the QIAGEN DNeasy Blood and Tissue Kit. High-throughput TCRbeta CDR3 sequencing, including PCR amplification with bias correction and internal controls, was performed commercially through immunoSEQ. As for the authors' bioinformatics: Unique productive TCRbeta sequences were defined by CDR3 nucleotide sequence when primers matched and otherwise by CDR3 amino acid sequence together with Vbeta and Jbeta genes. To correct sorting error, sequences shared between sorted populations at a frequency ratio of 2:1 or less were removed; the rest were assigned to the higher population. Sequences were defined as donor-reactive when expanded at least 5-fold in CFSE-low cells versus unstimulated cells and present at a frequency of at least 0.01% in CFSE-low cells. Jensen-Shannon divergence calculated on the top 100 TCRbeta sequences ranked by frequency was used to measure repertoire divergence. When a sample had multiple sequencing runs, each run was corrected for sorting error separately and the runs were then pooled. As stored in TCRdb, this immuneACCESS dataset retains in-frame rearrangements with V and J assigned. A fraction of the clones does not appear; measured against another copy, unresolved V genes explain less than half of the discrepancy, and the remainder lacks a known reason. V, J and clone size are those of that table, while D and trimming were read from the DNA. The sample table lists some 68,000 clones, roughly 84% of them with a count of one. The leading ten clones occupy about 4.5% of the sample.

CDR1 and CDR2 are read off the germline V gene as SGHTA and FQGNSA. V is clipped by 5 bases and J by 5 bases, and the sequence between their germline boundaries is 13 bases long. CDR3 length: 14 amino acids, cysteine to phenylalanine. The DNA shown is the 42-base CDR3, in frame from base 1. Of note for this clone: Its target antigen remains unknown. Qualities for individual bases were not recorded, and no much larger clone is one base off.

Thawed PBMCs were FACS-sorted into unstimulated Tregs (CD4+CD25+CD127-), CD4+ non-Tregs (CD4+CD25-), CD4 cells and CD8 cells. Healthy control blood came either as purchased buffy coats or from healthy volunteers. Healthy control blood was processed by Ficoll density gradient to PBMCs and cryopreserved; patient PBMCs were collected before and after transplant. This sequence was found in a human donor in good health. Material: CD4+ T cells from blood. The receptor chain draws on TRBV7-2 and TRBJ1-5; perhaps TRBD1 is the D gene, with 6 bases matching. DNA sequence: TGTGCCAGCAGCCAGGGGACATCTGATCAGCCCCAGCATTTT. Its translation is CASSQGTSDQPQHF.